The following is a T cell receptor (beta chain) sequence with its context. The antigen it binds to is not known. No much larger clone is present one base from it, and per-base qualities are unavailable. Collaborating institutions collected whole blood in K2EDTA tubes following their own protocols. Collaborator samples were shipped for TCRbeta analysis as frozen whole blood, isolated PBMCs, or DNA extracted from either sample type. At the junction V is shortened by 5 bases and J by 0 bases, with 11 bases in between. CDR1 and CDR2, per the germline V gene, are MNHEY and SVGAGI. The CDR3 contains 15 residues, cysteine and phenylalanine counted. Just CDR3 DNA is preserved here, 45 bases in frame from base 1. The data originate from a study of blood T cell repertoires in COVID-19 (dated by TCRdb to 2018 to 2020). For context, the study as a whole: The collaborator samples originated in the United States, Italy and Spain and spanned the acute and convalescent phases of COVID-19. A freely available public database, intended as a resource for researchers studying the immune response to SARS-CoV-2, is where the repertoires were released. The material from the prospective study consisted of cDNA or gDNA derived from T cells, B-cell-depleted T cells, or PBMCs. Where available, HLA class I and class II types were taken from metadata supplied by the sample provider and were not determined by assay-based typing. The dataset comprised deeply sampled blood TCRbeta repertoires from subjects exposed to, actively infected with, or recovered from COVID-19. Sample metadata almost always included a de-identified subject ID, COVID-19 status, age in years and sex. The samples were drawn from two sources: the first 160 participants of the ongoing ImmuneRACE study, and 950 to 1,500 subjects contributed by 6 global collaborators.

TCRbeta CDR3 regions were amplified from genomic DNA by means of the immunoSEQ Assay, a bias-controlled multiplex PCR. The authors' pipeline ran thus. Within the assay, amplification of reference gene primers was used to estimate how many nucleated cells each sample contained. Sequence reads were collapsed and filtered to measure the absolute abundance of every unique TCRbeta CDR3 rearrangement. For each sample, productive Simpson clonality was calculated as the square root of Simpson's diversity index across productive rearrangements. TCRdb took this table from immuneACCESS and kept in-frame rearrangements with V and J called. Such tables lack part of the clones; where checked against another copy, unresolved V genes explain under half of the gap, and the rest is unexplained. The V and J calls and clone size are taken from that table; D and trimming were inferred from the DNA. The sample has roughly 200,000 clones on record, roughly 80% of them singletons. The ten top clones hold around 18% of the sample.

Broader findings and caveats from the paper: Clinical and demographic metadata were provided uncurated, with the amount varying by source and participant.

Input material: peripheral blood. Rearrangement joined TRBV6-5 to TRBJ1-3; the D gene is not confidently resolved. This receptor was taken from a woman over 75 with active or convalescent COVID-19. The CDR3 reads as follows: CASSPSFYSGNTIYF. The DNA sequence reads TGTGCCAGCAGTCCCTCTTTCTACTCTGGAAACACCATATATTTT.